This paragraph reports one T cell receptor (beta chain). Its target is unknown. Here immunoSEQ multiplex PCR was the method, and the copy in TCRdb shows in-frame clones only, minus some. The table includes 150,000 to 200,000 clones, about 88% detected once. This record belongs to a study of radiation and T cells in renal cell carcinoma. Study results and limitations: In blood, top tumor clones expanded by 2 weeks, shrinking by 4. Pretreatment tumor biopsies were lacking, so baseline clonotypes are unknown.

V lost 5 bases and J lost 2, with 19 bases in between. Germline-derived CDR1 and CDR2 are SGHAT and FQNNGV. The CDR3 consists of 16 residues. Stated time point: blood 4 weeks post-SBRT, at nephrectomy. Treatment reported: 15 Gy SBRT to primary tumor, nephrectomy 4 weeks later. Nephrectomy followed 15 Gy stereotactic body radiation by 4 weeks. After SBRT, blood was collected at 2 and 4 weeks, plus baseline. The chain employs TRBV11-2 and TRBJ2-7; perhaps TRBD2 as D (5 bases). The sequenced sample was blood, obtained from a patient whose treatment included radiotherapy and nephrectomy. The sequence derives from a woman between 50 and 59 years old with renal cell carcinoma. This chain's CDR3 is CASSRIGPSPTYEQYF. Here the CDR3 DNA reads TGTGCCAGCAGCCGGATTGGGCCTAGCCCAACCTACGAGCAGTACTTC. Full variable domain (outside the CDR3, taken from reference TRBV11-2 and TRBJ2-7): EAGVAQSPRYKIIEKRQSVAFWCNPISGHATLYWYQQILGQGPKLLIQFQNNGVVDDSQLPKDRFSAERLKGVDSTLKIQPAKLEDSAVYLCASSRIGPSPTYEQYFGPGTRLTVT.